This passage covers 2 T cell receptor beta chains from one sample sequenced in a study of Graves' ophthalmopathy and Graves' hyperthyroidism. Amplified TCR beta CDR3 regions were obtained using RNA transcripts as template. Second-round multiplex PCR came after a first-round RT-PCR that employed HTBI primers. TCRdb re-derived calls from the multiplex PCR reads in MiXCR, one entry per CDR3 protein. The repertoire consists of almost 750,000 distinct CDR3 sequences, with roughly two fifths occurring once and the leading ten covering 44%. Sequencing was carried out using peripheral blood. The receptors were gathered from an adult man with Graves' ophthalmopathy.

The rearrangement links TRBV24-1 to TRBJ2-2, with TRBD1 as a possible D gene (6 bases). The CDR3 runs 15 residues. Germline V gene lookup returns CDR1 KGHDR and CDR2 SFDVKD. Trimming removed 3 bases at V and 6 bases at J, with 13 bases between. CDR3 sequence reads: CATSDPPTGSGELFF. In DNA form, the CDR3 reads TGTGCCACCAGTGATCCGCCTACAGGGTCCGGGGAGCTGTTTTTT.

This clonotype was counted ten times or more. The CDR3 coding sequence is TGTGCCACCAGCAGAGAAACGGTCTCTGGAAACACCATATATTTT. Its translation is CATSRETVSGNTIYF. The rearrangement joins TRBV15 to TRBJ1-3; D remains ambiguous. The germline V and J ends were trimmed by 0 bases and 0 bases, with 6 bases remaining between them. CDR1 LNHNV and CDR2 YYDKDF come from the germline V gene (reference sequence). The CDR3 runs 15 residues.